A single sample gave rise to the 15 T cell receptor beta chains below, sequenced in a study of immune cell composition in non-small cell lung cancer. Generated by immunoSEQ multiplex PCR, the TCRdb table keeps only in-frame clones and is missing some. The sample records several thousand clones, just under 80% being singletons. The specimen was lung tumor tissue. Receptor source: a human donor with non-small cell lung cancer.

The chain combines TRBV6-1 with TRBJ2-7; D unresolved. This CDR3 has 11 residues. CDR1 and CDR2 (germline): MNHNS, SASEGT. Trimming took 4 bases from V and 3 from J, leaving 4 bases between them. The CDR3 DNA follows: TGTGCCAGCAGTGCCCTCTACGAGCAGTACTTC. Translated, it gives CASSALYEQYF.

This chain joins TRBV9 and TRBJ2-6, with 7 bases aligning to TRBD1. CDR1 and CDR2 (germline): SGDLS, YYNGEE. V shed 0 bases and J 1 base; nucleotides not matched to a gene: 13. The CDR3 length is 20 residues. In DNA, the CDR3 is TGTGCCAGCAGCGTAGCTCTTCGAGGGGGCACTAAGTCTGGGGCCAACGTCCTGACTTTC. Protein product: CASSVALRGGTKSGANVLTF.

This clone was seen only once. The V and J genes are TRBV9 and TRBJ1-1, with D unresolved. V lost 3 bases and J 3 bases, leaving 9 bases between the germline ends. The CDR3 is made up of 13 amino acids. Germline lookup yields CDR1 SGDLS and CDR2 YYNGEE. CDR3 sequence (DNA): TGTGCCAGCAGCGCCCGGGTGGACACTGAAGCTTTCTTT. Translation: CASSARVDTEAFF. Complete variable domain (other parts from reference TRBV9 and TRBJ1-1): DSGVTQTPKHLITATGQRVTLRCSPRSGDLSVYWYQQSLDQGLQFLIQYYNGEERAKGNILERFSAQQFPDLHSELNLSSLELGDSALYFCASSARVDTEAFFGQGTRLTVV.

The V gene is TRBV7-6, the J gene TRBJ2-1; 9 nucleotides line up with TRBD2. The V segment lost 1 base and the J segment 10 bases; nucleotides outside the gene matches: 8. The length of the CDR3 is 15 residues. Germline V gene data show CDR1 as SGHVS and CDR2 as FNYEAQ. CDR3 DNA sequence: TGTGCCAGCAGCTTAGGGGTGGCGGGGGGGCGGGAGCAGTTCTTC. Its translation: CASSLGVAGGREQFF.

V and J are TRBV4-3 and TRBJ1-2; the match to TRBD1 covers 10 bases. CDR1 LGHNA and CDR2 YSLEER come from the germline V gene. This CDR3 is 15 amino acids long. The junction had 6 bases not matched to a gene; V was cut back by 4 bases and J by 4 bases. Here the CDR3 reads CASSRNRDRGYGYTF. The CDR3 DNA follows: TGCGCCAGCAGCCGAAACCGGGACAGGGGCTATGGCTACACCTTC.

This chain connects TRBV2 to TRBJ2-7; 7 bases align to TRBD1. Germline values: CDR1 SNHLY, CDR2 FYNNEI. After removal of 7 bases from V and 3 bases from J, the junction contained 6 bases not matched to a gene. The CDR3 has 13 amino acids. The DNA of the CDR3 is TGTGCCAGCATCGGGACAGACTTCTACGAGCAGTACTTC. Its translation is CASIGTDFYEQYF.

The CDR3 DNA sequence: TGTGCCAGCATAGGGACACAGGAGACCCAGTACTTC. Translation gives CASIGTQETQYF. The V gene is TRBV2, the J gene TRBJ2-5; D possibly corresponds to TRBD1 (6 bases). The V and J ends lost 7 bases and 5 bases respectively, with 11 bases between them. Germline V gene data show CDR1 as SNHLY and CDR2 as FYNNEI. The CDR3 is 12 residues long.

V usage is TRBV7-3 and J usage is TRBJ2-1; D remains ambiguous. Germline V lookup: CDR1 SGHTA, CDR2 FQGTGA. CDR3 length: 16 residues. Trimming stripped 3 bases from V and 0 bases from J, with 12 bases between. The CDR3: CASSFGYRSSYNEQFF. As DNA, the CDR3 is TGTGCCAGCAGCTTTGGATACAGAAGCTCCTACAATGAGCAGTTCTTC.

The J gene is TRBJ2-4, the V gene TRBV10-3; 7 bases agree with TRBD1. The CDR3 has 15 amino acids. CDR1 is ENHRY, CDR2 SYGVKD, per germline. J was trimmed by 5 bases and V by 4 bases; bases with no gene match: 8. CDR3 region: CAISVARDSQNIQYF. CDR3 coding DNA: TGTGCCATCAGTGTCGCCCGGGACAGTCAAAACATTCAGTACTTC.

V gene TRBV18 combines with J gene TRBJ2-5, with D tentatively TRBD1 (7 bases). CDR1 is KGHSH, CDR2 LQKENI, per germline. The V and J ends lost 5 bases and 1 base respectively, with 11 bases between them. This CDR3 region has 14 residues. Here the CDR3 DNA reads TGTGCCAGCTCAGCTCAGGGGGGCCAAGAGACCCAGTACTTC. This encodes CASSAQGGQETQYF.

This rearrangement joins TRBV7-9 to TRBJ1-1, with no clear D. With 0 bases removed from V and 0 bases from J, the gap between germline ends came to 5 bases. The CDR3 loop spans 14 amino acids. Germline lookup yields CDR1 SEHNR and CDR2 FQNEAQ (reference sequence). The CDR3 region is CASSLAQVNTEAFF. The CDR3 DNA reads TGTGCCAGCAGCTTAGCGCAGGTGAACACTGAAGCTTTCTTT.

This chain uses TRBV5-6 with TRBJ2-5, with 7 nucleotides matching TRBD2. This CDR3 comprises 15 residues. CDR1 is SGHDT and CDR2 is YYEEEE in the germline V gene. V was pared by 4 bases and J by 1 base, with 7 bases of the junction left unmatched. CDR3: CASSQGLGSQETQYF. As DNA, the CDR3 is TGTGCCAGCAGCCAAGGACTAGGGTCCCAAGAGACCCAGTACTTC.

The chain links TRBV18 to TRBJ2-1, with D possibly matching TRBD1 (5 bases). The CDR3 has 15 amino acids. Trimming took off 6 bases at V and 2 bases at J, with 14 bases between the two ends. Germline V gene data show CDR1 as KGHSH and CDR2 as LQKENI. Here the CDR3 reads CASSHQGSPYNEQFF. The DNA for the CDR3 is TGTGCCAGCTCTCACCAGGGTAGCCCCTACAATGAGCAGTTCTTC.

The chain recombines TRBV5-1 with TRBJ1-2; TRBD1 matches at 7 bases. The germline CDR1 and CDR2 sequences are SGHRS and YFSETQ. The junction had 7 bases not matched to a gene; V was cut back by 3 bases and J by 8 bases. The CDR3 has 13 amino acids. The CDR3, as DNA: TGCGCCAGCAGCTCGGCGACAGGGAAAGGCTACACCTTC. Translation: CASSSATGKGYTF.

This clone has only one observation. This chain joins TRBV19 and TRBJ2-7; 9 positions match TRBD1. Germline V gene sequence: CDR1 LNHDA, CDR2 SQIVND (reference sequence). This CDR3 comprises 15 residues. The J segment lost 1 base and the V segment lost 3 bases, leaving 4 bases of the junction unmatched. CDR3 protein: CASSISGTGSYEQYF. In DNA, the CDR3 is TGTGCCAGTAGTATCAGTGGGACAGGGTCCTACGAGCAGTACTTC.